This record concerns one T cell receptor beta chain sequence. Its antigen is undetermined. PCR primers comprised 60 Vbeta and 13 Jbeta primers. Generated by immunoSEQ multiplex PCR, the TCRdb table keeps only in-frame clones and is missing some. The sample includes under 140,000 clones, 80% of them seen just once. CDR1 and CDR2 (germline): MGHRA, YSYEKL. This CDR3 contains 14 residues. Losses at the gene ends were 5 bases for V and 2 bases for J; bases not matched to a gene: 4. This entry belongs to a study of cytomegalovirus exposure and HLA in healthy donors. Broader study findings: Reports described diagnosis of cytomegalovirus status by the classifier as highly specific and sensitive. Cytomegalovirus-associated status was assigned to approximately 160 TCR beta chains. Sequence variants that were highly shared formed a cluster that was likely a sequencing artifact.

This chain joins TRBV4-1 and TRBJ2-3; 7 nucleotides match TRBD2. This TCR derives from a woman aged 60-75 years in good health and CMV-seropositive. Sequenced input: PBMCs. CDR3: CASSSGTTTDTQYF. CDR3 sequence (DNA): TGCGCCAGCAGCTCCGGGACTACCACAGATACGCAGTATTTT.